This paragraph covers one T cell receptor (beta chain) sequence. In the original workflow: From reference gene primer amplification, estimates of nucleated cell counts were derived. The repertoire was sequenced with immunoSEQ multiplex PCR; TCRdb's copy has only in-frame clones and lacks some. Clone size and V and J calls were adopted from that table, with D and trimming inferred from the DNA. The sample shows more than 90,000 clones, around four fifths of them seen only once. This CDR3 has 16 residues. The V gene end was trimmed by 2 bases and the J gene end by 2 bases; junction bases not matched to a gene: 6. Looked up from germline, CDR1 is MRHNA and CDR2 is SNTAGT. This entry is derived from a study of blood T cell repertoires in COVID-19. About the research overall: COVID-19 samples collected from the United States, Italy and Spain covered acute and convalescent phases. From T cells, B-cell-depleted T cells, or PBMCs came the material, which was cDNA or gDNA.

The J gene is TRBJ1-5, the V gene TRBV6-4, with 7 bases identical to TRBD1. The source is a man in his 70s with acute or convalescent COVID-19. The sequencing sample was made of peripheral blood. The CDR3 nucleotides are TGTGCCAGCAGTGACAGAAAGGGGGCATGCAATCAGCCCCAGCATTTT. Amino acid sequence: CASSDRKGACNQPQHF.